The rows below give T cell receptor beta chains drawn from one sample of a study of T-cell reconstitution after alpha-beta-depleted transplantation in children. Each CDR3 protein is one row after TCRdb ran MiXCR on the PCR reads. Here the sample spans about 590,000 distinct CDR3 sequences, 10% to 15% being singletons. Source: PBMCs, mostly from graft donor cells, taken 360 days after TCRalphabeta/CD19-depleted stem cell transplant. The receptors were sampled from a male patient between 5 and 17 years old who had a stem cell transplant for acute myeloid leukemia, so the T cells may come from the graft donor. The CDR3 runs from the conserved cysteine through the conserved F or W. The order of the fields is J gene, V gene, CDR3 length, CDR3 protein.

>TRBJ1-2|TRBV15|14
CATSRDRDMEGYTF
>TRBJ2-6|TRBV29-1|15
CSVKLPRSGANVLTF
>TRBJ2-2|TRBV15|14
CATSRPRYTGELFF
>TRBJ2-2|TRBV5-1|17
CASKRQGGQAVTGELFF
>TRBJ2-4|TRBV5-1|16
CASSSTGWGAKNIQYF
>TRBJ2-7|TRBV5-1|16
CASSLYGLAGGYEQYF
>TRBJ1-2|TRBV30|14
CAWSVIGHYYGYTF
>TRBJ2-1|TRBV9|15
CASSVMERAYNEQFF
>TRBJ2-7|TRBV7-6|18
CASSRATSPIISSYEQYF
>TRBJ2-2|TRBV12-3/TRBV12-4|16
CASSSPGGSNTGELFF
>TRBJ2-4|TRBV29-1|18
CSASPGTSGSGAKNIQYF
>TRBJ1-1|TRBV12-3/TRBV12-4|15
CASSFVGYGSTEAFF
>TRBJ2-7|TRBV28|18
CASSLFPSGRHRDYEQYF
>TRBJ2-5|TRBV3-1|15
CASSPEGLAQETQYF
>TRBJ1-1|TRBV7-9|14
CASRRQDMNTEAFF
>TRBJ2-3|TRBV14|15
CASSQGVKSTDTQYF